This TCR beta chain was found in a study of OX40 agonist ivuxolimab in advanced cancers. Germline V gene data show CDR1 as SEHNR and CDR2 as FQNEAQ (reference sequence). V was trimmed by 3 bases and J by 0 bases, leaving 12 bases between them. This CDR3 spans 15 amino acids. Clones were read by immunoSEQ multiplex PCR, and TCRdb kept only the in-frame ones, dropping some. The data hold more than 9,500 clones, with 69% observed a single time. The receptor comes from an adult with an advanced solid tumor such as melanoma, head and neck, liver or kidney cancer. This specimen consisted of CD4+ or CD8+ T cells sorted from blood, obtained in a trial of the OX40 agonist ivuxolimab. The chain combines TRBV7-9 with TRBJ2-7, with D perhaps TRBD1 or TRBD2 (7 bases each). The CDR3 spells CASSFDRDYSYEQYF. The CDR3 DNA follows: TGTGCCAGCAGCTTTGACAGGGACTACTCCTACGAGCAGTACTTC.